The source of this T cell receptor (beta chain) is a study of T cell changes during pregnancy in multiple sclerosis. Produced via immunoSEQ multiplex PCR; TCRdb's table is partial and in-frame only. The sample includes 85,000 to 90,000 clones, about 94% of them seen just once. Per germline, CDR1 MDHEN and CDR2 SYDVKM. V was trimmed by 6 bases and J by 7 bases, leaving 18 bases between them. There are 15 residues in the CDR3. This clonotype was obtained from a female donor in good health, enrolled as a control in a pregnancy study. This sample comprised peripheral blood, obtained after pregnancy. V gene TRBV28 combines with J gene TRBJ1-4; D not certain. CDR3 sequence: CASSSEALGSEKLFF. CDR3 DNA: TGTGCCAGCAGCTCTGAGGCCCTCGGAAGTGAAAAACTGTTTTTT.